This T cell receptor (beta chain) was identified in a study of vaccination and CD4 T cells after COVID-19. The study's findings and limits: Early post-infection timepoints were not included, and relatively few convalescent patients were studied. Recorded median SARS-CoV-2-reactive clonotype numbers increased from around 19 to 38 without reaching significance.

Stated treatment: roughly 11-day PBMC culture with coronavirus spike peptide pools or control peptides (ViraFEST assay). For ViraFEST, peptide pools expanded antigen-specific T cells, after which the TCRs were sequenced. CDR3 length: 14 amino acids. Germline V gene sequence: CDR1 MDHEN, CDR2 SYDVKM. The V and J ends lost 5 bases and 4 bases respectively, with 9 bases between them. Cultured CD4+ T-cell DNA underwent Oncomine TCR Beta short-read sequencing. TCRdb recomputed calls from the PCR reads with MiXCR, one row per CDR3 protein. The table shows about 17,000 distinct CDR3 sequences, with almost 40% occurring only once. A note on this clonotype: Antigen unknown.

The clonotype originates from a human donor who had recovered from COVID-19. This chain uses TRBV28 with TRBJ2-6, with D hard to call. Sequenced input: CD4+ T cells from blood, cultured in vitro. The CDR3 DNA sequence: TGTGCCAGCAGTAGGGAATTAGGGGCCAACGTCCTGACTTTC. Translating gives CASSRELGANVLTF.